The 3 T cell receptor beta chains presented below share a single source sample, sequenced in a study of cytomegalovirus exposure and HLA in healthy donors. 60 Vbeta and 13 Jbeta primers were used in PCR. The protocol was immunoSEQ multiplex PCR, while the TCRdb copy is restricted to in-frame clones and leaves out a portion. The profile covers some 150,000 clones, with more than 80% appearing a single time and around 6.7% taken by the ten largest. The source material was PBMCs. The receptors derive from a woman in her thirties in good health and CMV-seropositive.

This clone occurred once. This chain uses TRBV6-5 with TRBJ2-1; 8 bases are shared with TRBD1. In germline, CDR1 is MNHEY, CDR2 SVGAGI. The CDR3 runs 14 residues. Losses at the gene ends were 6 bases for V and 1 base for J; bases not matched to a gene: 2. The CDR3 spells CASRGQGSYNEQFF. The CDR3 DNA reads as TGTGCCAGCAGAGGACAGGGATCCTACAATGAGCAGTTCTTC.

V and J are TRBV5-5 and TRBJ2-3; D not resolved. V was trimmed by 4 bases and J by 0 bases, leaving 9 bases between them. The V gene's germline CDR1 is SGHKS and CDR2 YYEKEE (reference sequence). This CDR3 has 14 amino acids. The CDR3 region is CASSRELSTDTQYF. The DNA of the CDR3 is TGTGCCAGCAGCCGCGAGTTGAGCACAGATACGCAGTATTTT. Full variable domain (outside the CDR3, taken from reference TRBV5-5 and TRBJ2-3): DAGVTQSPTHLIKTRGQQVTLRCSPISGHKSVSWYQQVLGQGPQFIFQYYEKEERGRGNFPDRFSARQFPNYSSELNVNALLLGDSALYLCASSRELSTDTQYFGPGTRLTVL.

The V gene is TRBV7-2, the J gene TRBJ2-2, with TRBD2 as a possible D gene (5 bases). Trimming shortened V by 6 bases and J by 7 bases, and 9 bases separated the two germline ends. The germline CDR1 and CDR2 sequences are SGHTA and FQGNSA. This CDR3 spans 12 amino acids. CDR3 DNA: TGTGCCAGCAGAGGACTGGTCGGGGAGCTGTTTTTT. Translated, it gives CASRGLVGELFF.